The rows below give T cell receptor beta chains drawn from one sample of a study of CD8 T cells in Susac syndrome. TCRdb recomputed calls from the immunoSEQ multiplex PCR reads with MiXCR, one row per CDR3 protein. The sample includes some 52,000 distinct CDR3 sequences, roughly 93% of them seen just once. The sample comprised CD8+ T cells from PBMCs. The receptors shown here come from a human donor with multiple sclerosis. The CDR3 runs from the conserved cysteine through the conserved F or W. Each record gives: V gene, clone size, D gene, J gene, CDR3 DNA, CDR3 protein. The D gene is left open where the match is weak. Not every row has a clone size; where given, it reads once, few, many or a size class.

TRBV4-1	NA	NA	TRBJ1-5	TGCGCCAGCAGTCCCGGGACGGGCAGCAATCAGCCCCAGCATTTT	CASSPGTGSNQPQHF
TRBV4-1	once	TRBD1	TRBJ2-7	TGCGCCAGCAGCCAACATACTTCCACAGGGGGCTCCTCCTACGAGCAGTACTTC	CASSQHTSTGGSSYEQYF
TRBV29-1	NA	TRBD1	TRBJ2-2	TGCAGCGTTGTAAGTGACAGGGCGGTTGGGGAGCTGTTTTTT	CSVVSDRAVGELFF
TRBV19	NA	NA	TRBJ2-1	TGTGCCAGTACCCAAGGTGTAGGGGGCTACAATGAGCAGTTCTTC	CASTQGVGGYNEQFF
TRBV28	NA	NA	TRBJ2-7	TGTGCCAGCAGTCCCGACTCTGATGCCTACGAGCAGTACTTC	CASSPDSDAYEQYF
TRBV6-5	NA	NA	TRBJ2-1	TGTGCCAGCAGTTACGCGAATGAGCAGTTCTTC	CASSYANEQFF
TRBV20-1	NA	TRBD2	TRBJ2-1	TGCAGTGCTTCATCCCGGGACTATGTGAATGAGCAGTTCTTC	CSASSRDYVNEQFF
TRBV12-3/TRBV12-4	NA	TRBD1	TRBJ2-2	TGTGCCAGCAGGACAGGGATCGGGGAGCTGTTTTTT	CASRTGIGELFF
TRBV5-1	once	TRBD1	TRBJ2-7	TGCGCCAGCAGCTTGGAGGGGGCCCGATCTTTCTACGAGCAGTACTTC	CASSLEGARSFYEQYF
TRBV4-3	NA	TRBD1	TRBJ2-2	TGCGCCAGCAGCCTGGGGGACAGGTCCGATAACACCGGGGAGCTGTTTTTT	CASSLGDRSDNTGELFF
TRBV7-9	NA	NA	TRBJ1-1	TGTGCCAGCAGATCCTCGGGGAGGGACACTGAAGCTTTCTTT	CASRSSGRDTEAFF
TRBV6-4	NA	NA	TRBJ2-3	TGTGCCAGCAGCCCCGAAGATTCTAGCACAGATACGCAGTATTTT	CASSPEDSSTDTQYF
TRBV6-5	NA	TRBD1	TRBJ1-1	TGTGCCAGCAGACCTACAGGGGGCTGGGACACTGAAGCTTTCTTT	CASRPTGGWDTEAFF
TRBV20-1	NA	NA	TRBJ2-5	TGCAGTGCTAGAGGGGGGACCCAGGAGTCAGAGACCCAGTACTTC	CSARGGTQESETQYF